Shown below are 24 T cell receptor beta chains from a single sample sequenced in a study of blood T cell repertoires in COVID-19. Clones were sequenced by immunoSEQ multiplex PCR, and TCRdb holds only the in-frame ones, with some missing. The sample yields some 300,000 clones, nearly 90% seen once. Sequencing was carried out using PBMCs or T cells enriched from blood (not recorded which). The receptors stem from a woman in her twenties or thirties who had recovered from COVID-19.

The CDR3 DNA is TGCAGCGTTGAACCCTCGGGGACAGGGAATGGCTACACCTTC. Its translation: CSVEPSGTGNGYTF. This sequence joins TRBV29-1 and TRBJ1-2; 9 bases line up with TRBD1. Losses at the gene ends were 2 bases for V and 6 bases for J; bases not matched to a gene: 7. The CDR3 runs to 14 residues. Germline CDR1 is SQVTM and CDR2 is ANQGSEA.

V usage is TRBV5-1 and J usage is TRBJ2-2, with 9 bases aligning to TRBD2. The CDR3 contains 16 residues. Germline V gene data show CDR1 as SGHRS and CDR2 as YFSETQ. Germline trimming cut 0 bases from V and 2 bases from J; bases unmatched to any gene: 2. CDR3 bases: TGCGCCAGCAGCTTGGGACTAGCGGTTAACACCGGGGAGCTGTTTTTT. Its translation: CASSLGLAVNTGELFF.

This chain links TRBV9 with TRBJ1-3; TRBD1 agrees at 8 bases. Germline CDR1 and CDR2: SGDLS and YYNGEE. The CDR3 has 15 residues. Losses at the gene ends were 4 bases for V and 8 bases for J; bases not matched to a gene: 11. The CDR3 nucleotides read TGTGCCAGCAGCTTACGGACTACAGGGGGAGACACCATATATTTT. Translated: CASSLRTTGGDTIYF.

This clone showed up just once. The chain joins TRBV24-1 to TRBJ2-2; 9 bases are a match to TRBD2. The CDR3 runs 17 residues. Germline V gene lookup returns CDR1 KGHDR and CDR2 SFDVKD. J was trimmed by 7 bases and V by 0 bases; bases with no gene match: 8. The CDR3 spells CATSDLGGRAFGGELFF. DNA for the CDR3: TGTGCCACCAGTGATTTGGGCGGGAGGGCCTTCGGCGGGGAGCTGTTTTTT.

Only one count was recorded for this clone. One end of the junction fails to match germline, which may point to a read error. V usage is TRBV28 and J usage is TRBJ2-1; 11 bases align to TRBD2. CDR1 and CDR2 from the germline V gene are MDHEN and SYDVKM. The CDR3 length is 16 residues. CDR3 nucleotides: TGTGCCAGCAAGGCCTCCCCGGGACTAGCGGAGTTCGTGAGGGTCTTC. Encoded protein: CASKASPGLAEFVRVF.

This clone was seen just once. The V call is TRBV28, the J call TRBJ1-2; tentative D call: TRBD1 (6 bases). The CDR3 is 17 amino acids. V dropped 4 bases and J dropped 4 bases, with 22 bases sitting between them. The germline CDR1 and CDR2 sequences are MDHEN and SYDVKM. CDR3 sequence (DNA): TGTGCCAGCAGTTCTCAGGACAGCCAACACTTCTTCTATGGCTACACCTTC. Amino acid sequence: CASSSQDSQHFFYGYTF.

The V and J genes are TRBV4-1 and TRBJ1-6; TRBD1 matches 9 bases. CDR3 length equals 15 residues. J gave up 8 bases and V 3 bases, and 5 bases lay outside the gene matches. Germline CDR1 MGHRA, CDR2 YSYEKL. This chain's CDR3 is CASSQRTGAYSPLHF. DNA for the CDR3: TGCGCCAGCAGCCAGAGGACAGGGGCTTATTCACCCCTCCACTTT.

J is TRBJ1-1 and V is TRBV30; D ambiguous. CDR3 length equals 15 residues. The V end was cut by 4 bases, the J end by 3 bases, with 18 bases between. The germline gives CDR1 GTSNPN, CDR2 SVGIG (reference sequence). CDR3 sequence reads: CAWIDASLLHTEAFF. The CDR3 DNA reads as TGTGCCTGGATAGACGCTAGCCTCCTCCACACTGAAGCTTTCTTT.

This chain uses TRBV2 with TRBJ2-7; D gene unclear. CDR3 size: 13 residues. The V gene lost 6 bases and the J gene lost 0 bases, with 9 bases spanning the gap. In germline, CDR1 is SNHLY, CDR2 FYNNEI. CDR3 sequence reads: CASSRSDSYEQYF. CDR3 coding DNA: TGTGCCAGCAGCAGGTCCGACTCCTACGAGCAGTACTTC.

The table lists this clone with a few counts. This chain joins TRBV7-9 and TRBJ1-2, with D maybe TRBD1 (5 bases). V was pared by 5 bases and J by 2 bases, with 12 bases between. The CDR3 sequence is 14 residues long. Germline-derived CDR1 and CDR2 are SEHNR and FQNEAQ (reference sequence). CDR3 loop: CASSRQPVNYGYTF. DNA for the CDR3: TGTGCCAGCAGCAGACAGCCTGTAAACTATGGCTACACCTTC.

The rearrangement links TRBV28 to TRBJ2-2; D is unresolved. This CDR3 contains 15 residues. Trimming pared 7 bases from V and 4 bases from J, leaving 16 bases between. In germline, CDR1 is MDHEN, CDR2 SYDVKM. CDR3 sequence: CASKTPRGSTGELFF. The CDR3 DNA sequence: TGTGCCAGCAAAACCCCCAGAGGTTCCACCGGGGAGCTGTTTTTT.

This clone came up once. The chain couples TRBV28 to TRBJ2-7; 9 bases are a match to TRBD1. Germline-derived CDR1 and CDR2 are MDHEN and SYDVKM. V was clipped by 1 base and J by 5 bases; unmatched bases: 6. The CDR3 totals 15 residues. The CDR3 loop is CASSLYGTGMNEQYF. As DNA, the CDR3 is TGTGCCAGCAGTTTATACGGGACAGGGATGAACGAGCAGTACTTC.

This chain uses TRBV7-3 with TRBJ1-5; 7 nucleotides agree with TRBD1. CDR1 and CDR2 (germline): SGHTA, FQGTGA. Trimming at V came to 3 bases and at J to 10 bases, leaving 6 bases not matched to a gene. This CDR3 comprises 13 residues. The DNA for the CDR3 is TGTGCCAGCAGCTTGAAAAGGGACAGCCCCCAGCATTTT. Its translation: CASSLKRDSPQHF.

The chain employs TRBV5-1 and TRBJ1-5; 9 bases agree with TRBD1. The V gene's germline CDR1 is SGHRS and CDR2 YFSETQ. V lost 1 base and J lost 5; bases outside the gene matches: 4. The length of the CDR3 is 15 residues. The CDR3 spells CASSLTGGFYQPQHF. CDR3 in DNA: TGCGCCAGCAGCTTGACAGGGGGCTTTTATCAGCCCCAGCATTTT.

The chain links TRBV19 to TRBJ1-5; 7 bases agree with TRBD1. This CDR3 region has 17 residues. The V gene's germline CDR1 is LNHDA and CDR2 SQIVND (reference sequence). The V gene end was trimmed by 6 bases and the J gene end by 5 bases; junction bases not matched to a gene: 16. CDR3 sequence (DNA): TGTGCCAGTAGATCCACTCTCAACAGGGGTTTGGATCAGCCCCAGCATTTT. Translated, it gives CASRSTLNRGLDQPQHF.

The chain employs TRBV18 and TRBJ1-2, with 10 positions matching TRBD1. With 0 bases clipped from V and 7 bases from J, the junction kept 8 bases outside the gene matches. Germline values: CDR1 KGHSH, CDR2 LQKENI. The CDR3 is made up of 16 amino acids. The CDR3 DNA reads as TGTGCCAGCTCACCACCGGGACAGGGGACTCAGGGTGGCTACACCTTC. Protein: CASSPPGQGTQGGYTF.

This clone was found once. J is TRBJ1-1 and V is TRBV5-1; D is uncertain. CDR1 and CDR2 from the germline V gene are SGHRS and YFSETQ. The CDR3 loop spans 15 amino acids. V lost 2 bases and J 1 base, leaving 12 bases between the germline ends. CDR3 amino acids: CASSLREQANTEAFF. The CDR3 DNA follows: TGCGCCAGCAGCTTAAGGGAGCAGGCGAACACTGAAGCTTTCTTT.

V usage is TRBV7-2 and J usage is TRBJ2-7; 10 bases are shared with TRBD2. Per the germline V gene, CDR1 is SGHTA and CDR2 is FQGNSA. This CDR3 has 16 residues. With 1 base clipped from V and 4 bases from J, the junction kept 7 bases outside the gene matches. CDR3 residues: CASSLVASGGVYEQYF. The CDR3 DNA reads TGTGCCAGCAGCTTAGTGGCTAGCGGGGGAGTTTACGAGCAGTACTTC.

The J gene is TRBJ2-7, the V gene TRBV27; possibly TRBD1 for D (6 bases). The V end was cut by 5 bases, the J end by 3 bases, with 17 bases between. Germline-derived CDR1 and CDR2 are MNHEY and SMNVEV (reference sequence). CDR3 size: 15 residues. This CDR3 is CASSDPGQPDYEQYF. For the CDR3, the DNA is TGTGCCAGCAGTGACCCCGGACAGCCAGACTACGAGCAGTACTTC.

The chain combines TRBV29-1 with TRBJ2-3; 9 nucleotides line up with TRBD2. This CDR3 spans 12 amino acids. The germline V gene encodes CDR1 SQVTM and CDR2 ANQGSEA. The J segment lost 5 bases and the V segment lost 7 bases, leaving 4 bases of the junction unmatched. As DNA, the CDR3 is TGCAGCGCTGTAGCGGGAGAAGATACGCAGTATTTT. Translation: CSAVAGEDTQYF.

This chain uses TRBV7-9 with TRBJ2-7; D possibly corresponds to TRBD1 (6 bases). CDR1 is SEHNR and CDR2 is FQNEAQ in the germline V gene (reference sequence). This CDR3 contains 14 residues. Trimming cost V 6 bases and J 3 bases, with 15 bases left between them. The CDR3 protein is CASSDRTRSYEQYF. CDR3 coding DNA: TGTGCCAGCAGTGACAGGACCAGGAGCTACGAGCAGTACTTC. The whole variable domain, remainder taken from reference TRBV7-9 and TRBJ2-7, is DTGVSQNPRHKITKRGQNVTFRCDPISEHNRLYWYRQTLGQGPEFLTYFQNEAQLEKSRLLSDRFSAERPKGSFSTLEIQRTEQGDSAMYLCASSDRTRSYEQYFGPGTRLTVT.

V usage is TRBV25-1 and J usage is TRBJ1-4, with D possibly being TRBD1 (5 bases). Germline-derived CDR1 and CDR2 are MGHDK and SYGVNS. The CDR3 has 13 residues. V was cut by 2 bases and J by 10 bases, with 11 bases left in between. The CDR3 nucleotides read TGTGCCAGCAGTGAAGCGGGGCAGGGAAAACTGTTTTTT. Encoded protein: CASSEAGQGKLFF.

This chain links TRBV4-1 with TRBJ2-7; D is perhaps TRBD2 (7 bases). The CDR3 is 13 amino acids. Looked up from germline, CDR1 is MGHRA and CDR2 is YSYEKL. V gave up 5 bases and J gave up 5 bases, with 13 bases separating them. The CDR3 nucleotides are TGCGCCAGCAGCTTCAAAGGGGGGGACGAGCAGTACTTC. As protein: CASSFKGGDEQYF.

The chain is built from TRBV5-1 and TRBJ2-7; 8 bases agree with TRBD1. This CDR3 region has 14 residues. Germline trimming cut 4 bases from V and 6 bases from J; bases unmatched to any gene: 9. Germline V gene sequence: CDR1 SGHRS, CDR2 YFSETQ. This CDR3 reads CASSLLTGVTEQYF. The DNA of the CDR3 is TGCGCCAGCAGCCTGTTGACAGGGGTCACCGAGCAGTACTTC.